These 8 T cell receptor beta chains share one sample of origin, sequenced in a study of T cells in localized non-small cell lung cancer. Sequencing was performed with immunoSEQ multiplex PCR; in TCRdb, only in-frame clones are kept and a portion is missing. This table has about 6,100 clones, around 40% appearing once. Specimen: lung tumor tissue, collected before any cancer treatment. The receptors come from a man aged 40 to 69 with stage III lung adenocarcinoma.

V and J are TRBV29-1 and TRBJ1-4; D is unresolved. V lost 7 bases to trimming and J lost 7 bases, with 22 bases between them. CDR1 is SQVTM and CDR2 is ANQGSEA in the germline V gene. CDR3 size: 15 residues. CDR3: CSARTGQRMGEKLFF. CDR3 coding DNA: TGCAGCGCCCGGACTGGCCAGCGAATGGGTGAAAAACTGTTTTTT. The full variable domain, in which reference TRBV29-1 and TRBJ1-4 provide the parts outside the CDR3, is SAVISQKPSRDICQRGTSLTIQCQVDSQVTMMFWYRQQPGQSLTLIATANQGSEATYESGFVIDKFPISRPNLTFSTLTVSNMSPEDSSIYLCSARTGQRMGEKLFFGSGTQLSVL.

Notes on this clone: The junction does not match germline at one end; this may be a read error. CDR3 bases: TGTGCCAACAGCCCGGGCGAGGACTCCTACGAGCAGTACTTC. Translating gives CANSPGEDSYEQYF. This chain joins TRBV9 and TRBJ2-7; D ambiguous. Per germline, CDR1 SGDLS and CDR2 YYNGEE. CDR3 length: 14 residues.

The V gene is TRBV11-3, the J gene TRBJ2-7; the D call may be TRBD1 or TRBD2 (5 bases each). V lost 0 bases and J lost 4, with 13 bases in between. The CDR3 runs 15 residues. CDR1 SGHNT and CDR2 YENEEA come from the germline V gene. CDR3 in DNA: TGTGCCAGCAGCTTAGAACCGGGACCTTTTTACGAGCAGTACTTC. Translated: CASSLEPGPFYEQYF.

This clone was seen a handful of times. The genes are TRBV6-8 and TRBJ2-7; 9 positions match TRBD1. The ends lost 6 bases at V and 1 base at J; junction bases unmatched: 4. The CDR3 runs to 14 residues. Germline V lookup: CDR1 MNHGY, CDR2 SAAAGT. Here the CDR3 reads CASRRTGASYEQYF. Written as DNA, the CDR3 is TGTGCCAGCAGGAGGACAGGGGCGTCCTACGAGCAGTACTTC.

V gene TRBV15 combines with J gene TRBJ2-7, with unresolved D. The V end lost 0 bases, the J end lost 0 bases, and 6 bases lay between the germline ends. The CDR3 covers 14 residues. Per the germline V gene, CDR1 is LNHNV and CDR2 is YYDKDF (reference sequence). CDR3 in DNA: TGTGCCACCAGCAGAGATAGGACCTCCTACGAGCAGTACTTC. It yields the protein CATSRDRTSYEQYF.

The chain combines TRBV6-8 with TRBJ1-6, with D unresolved. V was cut by 7 bases and J by 0 bases, with 10 bases left in between. The CDR3 has 15 amino acids. Germline values: CDR1 MNHGY, CDR2 SAAAGT. The DNA of the CDR3 is TGTGCCAGCACGCAAATCAGCTCCTATAATTCACCCCTCCACTTT. Translated: CASTQISSYNSPLHF.

The chain uses TRBV30 and TRBJ2-6; D is uncertain. The CDR3 consists of 14 residues. V lost 4 bases and J 3 bases, leaving 10 bases between the germline ends. Germline CDR1 GTSNPN, CDR2 SVGIG (reference sequence). CDR3 sequence: CAWKASFGANVLTF. In DNA form, the CDR3 reads TGTGCCTGGAAAGCTAGTTTTGGGGCCAACGTCCTGACTTTC.

This clone was observed once. This rearrangement joins TRBV19 to TRBJ1-2; D is unresolved. Germline V lookup: CDR1 LNHDA, CDR2 SQIVND (reference sequence). With 5 bases removed from V and 6 bases from J, the gap between germline ends came to 16 bases. The CDR3 runs 14 residues. The CDR3 spells CASSFQDRRDGYTF. The DNA of the CDR3 is TGTGCCAGTAGTTTCCAGGACCGAAGGGATGGCTACACCTTC. The full variable domain, completed using reference TRBV19 and TRBJ1-2, is DGGITQSPKYLFRKEGQNVTLSCEQNLNHDAMYWYRQDPGQGLRLIYYSQIVNDFQKGDIAEGYSVSREKKESFPLTVTSAQKNPTAFYLCASSFQDRRDGYTFGSGTRLTVV.